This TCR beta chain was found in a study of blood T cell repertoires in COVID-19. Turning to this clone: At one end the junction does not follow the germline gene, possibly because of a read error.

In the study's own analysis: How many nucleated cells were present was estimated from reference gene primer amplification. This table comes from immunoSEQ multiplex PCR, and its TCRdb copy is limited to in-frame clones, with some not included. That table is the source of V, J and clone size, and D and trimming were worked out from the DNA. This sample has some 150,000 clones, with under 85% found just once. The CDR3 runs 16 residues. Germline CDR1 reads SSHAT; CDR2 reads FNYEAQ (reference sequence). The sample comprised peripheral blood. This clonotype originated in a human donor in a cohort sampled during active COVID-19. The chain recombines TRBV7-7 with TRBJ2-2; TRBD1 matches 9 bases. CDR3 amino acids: CASSRGQGTVAGELFF. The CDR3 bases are TGTGCTAGCAGCCGAGGACAGGGGACAGTCGCCGGGGAGCTGTTTTTT.